This T cell receptor (beta chain) stems from a study of T-cell reconstitution after alpha-beta-depleted transplantation in children. Study-wide findings and caveats: About two months after transplant, alpha-beta T cells reportedly came from several hundred expanded graft clones. At the one-year point after transplant, T-cell counts and TCRbeta diversity were found to come mostly from T cells that had been newly produced. Some patients' high day-60 TCRbeta diversity was traced to surviving recipient T cells and thymic progenitors.

The germline V and J ends were trimmed by 3 bases and 7 bases, with 13 bases remaining between them. The CDR3 length is 14 residues. Germline CDR1 KGHSH, CDR2 LQKENI. Preparation of the TCRbeta library used unique molecular identifiers. TCRdb re-derived calls from the PCR reads in MiXCR, one entry per CDR3 protein. This table has approximately 350,000 distinct CDR3 sequences, 15% to 20% appearing once. About this clonotype: Its antigen remains unidentified.

This material consisted of PBMCs, mostly from graft donor cells, taken 360 days after TCRalphabeta/CD19-depleted stem cell transplant. The rearrangement uses TRBV18 and TRBJ2-1; D gene unclear. The clonotype comes from a male patient aged 2-15 years who had a stem cell transplant for acute lymphoblastic leukemia, so the T cells may come from the graft donor. CDR3 protein: CASSPQVRVNEQFF. Here the CDR3 DNA reads TGTGCCAGCTCACCTCAAGTTCGGGTTAATGAGCAGTTCTTC.